This is a list of T cell receptor beta chains from one sample in a study of T cells in Graves' hyperthyroidism and ophthalmopathy. MiXCR, applied by TCRdb to the multiplex PCR reads, yields one record per CDR3 protein. The repertoire holds 450,000 to 650,000 distinct CDR3 sequences, about 15% seen once, with 15% to 20% in the top ten. Material: blood. Source of these receptors: a young woman with Graves' ophthalmopathy. The CDR3 runs from the conserved cysteine through the conserved F or W. The D gene is left open where the match is weak. Clone size is not always given. Where it is, it says once, few, many or a class for expanded clones.

J	D	size	length	V	CDR3	DNA
TRBJ2-6	-	many	17	TRBV6-2/TRBV6-3	CASGRTLKSFGANVLTF	TGTGCCAGCGGACGGACCCTGAAATCGTTCGGGGCCAACGTCCTGACTTTC
TRBJ2-1	-	-	15	TRBV6-1	CASSQDLGSYHEQFF	TGTGCCAGCAGCCAAGATTTGGGATCCTACCATGAGCAGTTCTTC
TRBJ1-5	-	-	14	TRBV7-2	CASSKQGANQPQHF	TGTGCCAGCAGCAAACAGGGTGCCAATCAGCCCCAGCATTTT
TRBJ1-1	-	few	13	TRBV5-5	CASSPPMVAEAFF	TGTGCCAGCAGCCCCCCGATGGTGGCTGAAGCTTTCTTT
TRBJ2-3	TRBD1	-	14	TRBV6-1	CASPGQTSTDTQYF	TGTGCCAGCCCGGGACAGACGAGCACAGATACGCAGTATTTT
TRBJ1-5	TRBD1	few	15	TRBV7-9	CASSLDGTGSQPQHF	TGTGCCAGCAGCTTAGATGGGACAGGGTCTCAGCCCCAGCATTTT
TRBJ1-2	-	few	15	TRBV28	CASSFLPATNYGYTF	TGTGCCAGCAGTTTTTTGCCAGCCACTAACTATGGCTACACCTTC
TRBJ2-1	TRBD2	few	15	TRBV7-3	CASSLSPAGGNEQFF	TGTGCCAGCAGCTTATCCCCAGCGGGGGGGAATGAGCAGTTCTTC
TRBJ2-3	TRBD2	many	17	TRBV20-1	CSASIVRTSGTMDTQYF	TGCAGTGCTAGCATCGTCAGGACTAGCGGGACGATGGATACGCAGTATTTT
TRBJ2-7	TRBD1	-	15	TRBV28	CASSLLTGTGSEQYF	TGTGCCAGCAGTTTATTAACCGGGACAGGGTCCGAGCAGTACTTC
TRBJ1-2	-	-	15	TRBV13	CATQLRGPFFYGYTF	TGTGCCACCCAGCTTCGGGGGCCCTTTTTCTATGGCTACACCTTC
TRBJ2-7	TRBD2	-	15	TRBV11-2	CASSLKLAGPYEQYF	TGTGCCAGCAGCTTAAAACTAGCGGGACCCTACGAGCAGTACTTC
TRBJ2-3	-	few	14	TRBV2	CASRRLLSTDTQYF	TGTGCCAGCAGACGACTACTAAGCACAGATACGCAGTATTTT
TRBJ2-5	TRBD1	few	16	TRBV5-4	CASSFPGQGARETQYF	TGTGCCAGCAGCTTCCCGGGACAGGGGGCAAGGGAGACCCAGTACTTC
TRBJ1-5	TRBD1	many	14	TRBV11-2	CASSLGTGLQPQHF	TGTGCCAGCAGCTTAGGGACAGGCCTTCAGCCCCAGCATTTT
TRBJ2-1	-	many	15	TRBV3-1	CASSRDVRGYNEQFF	TGTGCCAGCAGCCGGGACGTGCGGGGCTACAATGAGCAGTTCTTC
TRBJ1-2	-	-	15	TRBV19	CASSNLAATNYGYTF	TGTGCCAGTAGTAACCTAGCAGCGACTAACTATGGCTACACCTTC
TRBJ1-5	-	-	16	TRBV4-2	CASSPTTGGGVETQHF	TGTGCCAGCAGCCCCACGACTGGCGGGGGGGTCGAGACCCAGCATTTT
TRBJ1-5	-	many	15	TRBV28	CASSLRRDVDQPQHF	TGTGCCAGCAGTTTACGACGGGACGTCGATCAGCCCCAGCATTTT
TRBJ2-7	TRBD2	few	14	TRBV20-1	CSGVSGRAVYEQYF	TGCAGTGGGGTTAGTGGGAGGGCCGTTTACGAGCAGTACTTC
TRBJ2-3	TRBD2	-	16	TRBV27	CAGNQGLAVSTDTQYF	TGTGCCGGCAACCAGGGACTAGCGGTTAGCACAGATACGCAGTATTTT
TRBJ1-5	TRBD1	many	18	TRBV27	CASSLEGTGAWGNQPQHF	TGTGCCAGCAGTTTAGAAGGGACAGGGGCGTGGGGCAATCAGCCCCAGCATTTT
TRBJ1-2	-	many	15	TRBV3-1	CASSRRVGGEDGYTF	TGTGCCAGCAGCCGGCGTGTGGGGGGCGAGGATGGCTACACCTTC
TRBJ2-2	TRBD2	-	19	TRBV2	CASSERVSGRASGTGELFF	TGTGCCAGCAGTGAACGGGTCAGCGGGAGGGCCTCGGGCACCGGGGAGCTGTTTTTT
TRBJ1-2	-	many	13	TRBV16	CASSRDALFGYTF	TGTGCCAGCAGCAGGGACGCGCTCTTTGGCTACACCTTC
TRBJ1-2	-	few	14	TRBV6-1	CASMGEVPNYGYTF	TGTGCCAGCATGGGGGAGGTTCCTAACTATGGCTACACCTTC
TRBJ2-7	-	-	15	TRBV5-5	CASSTRDEGWGEQYF	TGTGCCAGCAGCACCCGGGACGAGGGATGGGGCGAGCAGTACTTC
TRBJ2-5	-	-	15	TRBV28	CASSLRAGTQETQYF	TGTGCCAGCAGTTTAAGGGCGGGGACCCAAGAGACCCAGTACTTC
TRBJ1-1	-	many	13	TRBV6-5	CASSYSAVSEAFF	TGTGCCAGCAGTTACTCGGCAGTCTCTGAAGCTTTCTTT
TRBJ2-2	TRBD2	-	16	TRBV9	CASSTGTSGTTGELFF	TGTGCCAGCAGCACCGGGACTAGCGGGACTACCGGGGAGCTGTTTTTT
TRBJ1-1	-	many	13	TRBV28	CASTPQLNTEAFF	TGTGCCAGCACCCCACAGTTGAACACTGAAGCTTTCTTT
TRBJ2-1	TRBD2	few	15	TRBV6-1	CASITRGGGHNEQFF	TGTGCCAGCATTACCCGGGGGGGGGGTCACAATGAGCAGTTCTTC
TRBJ2-7	TRBD1	-	15	TRBV19	CASSTGTESSYEQYF	TGTGCCAGTAGTACCGGGACAGAGAGCTCCTACGAGCAGTACTTC
TRBJ2-7	-	few	15	TRBV28	CASSLSDFPTYEQYF	TGTGCCAGCAGTTTATCGGACTTCCCGACCTACGAGCAGTACTTC
TRBJ1-3	-	-	15	TRBV28	CASTLDAGSGNTIYF	TGTGCCAGCACTTTGGACGCTGGCTCTGGAAACACCATATATTTT
TRBJ2-7	-	-	15	TRBV20-1	CSAKGGSSAYYEQYF	TGCAGTGCTAAGGGGGGGTCTAGCGCGTACTACGAGCAGTACTTC
TRBJ2-1	TRBD1	few	14	TRBV30	CAWKETGIYNEQFF	TGTGCCTGGAAGGAGACAGGGATTTACAATGAGCAGTTCTTC
TRBJ1-1	-	many	14	TRBV10-1	CASSRLTGSTEAFF	TGCGCCAGCAGTCGGCTTACCGGTAGCACTGAAGCTTTCTTT
TRBJ2-3	TRBD2	-	18	TRBV6-1	CASSRSPVIAGGVDTQYF	TGTGCCAGCAGTCGATCGCCCGTCATAGCGGGAGGGGTAGATACGCAGTATTTT
TRBJ2-3	TRBD1	-	15	TRBV6-1	CASSVQSGGADTQYF	TGTGCCAGCAGTGTGCAATCAGGGGGCGCAGATACGCAGTATTTT
TRBJ1-3	-	many	15	TRBV7-8	CASSSEGTAGNTIYF	TGTGCCAGCAGCTCGGAGGGTACGGCTGGAAACACCATATATTTT
TRBJ2-1	TRBD2	-	16	TRBV20-1	CSASGIVAGVGNEQFF	TGCAGTGCTAGTGGCATAGTAGCGGGAGTTGGGAATGAGCAGTTCTTC
TRBJ2-3	-	many	15	TRBV7-2	CASSPRGITPDTQYF	TGTGCCAGCAGCCCACGGGGTATAACACCGGATACGCAGTATTTT
TRBJ2-1	TRBD2	many	18	TRBV11-2	CASSLDLAGGLHIGEQFF	TGTGCCAGCAGCTTAGATCTAGCGGGGGGCCTCCACATCGGTGAGCAGTTCTTC
TRBJ1-3	-	few	12	TRBV29-1	CSVSRGLDTIYF	TGCAGCGTTTCACGTGGTTTGGACACCATATATTTT
TRBJ2-2	-	many	15	TRBV2	CASSEVMTETGELFF	TGTGCCAGCAGTGAAGTTATGACAGAGACCGGGGAGCTGTTTTTT
TRBJ2-3	-	many	15	TRBV7-8	CASSFFGQRTDTQYF	TGTGCCAGCAGCTTTTTTGGACAGCGCACAGATACGCAGTATTTT
TRBJ1-2	-	-	14	TRBV6-6	CASSYSGDNYGYTF	TGTGCCAGCAGTTACTCGGGGGATAACTATGGCTACACCTTC